This passage covers 5 T cell receptor beta chains from one sample sequenced in a study of radiotherapy plus CTLA-4 blockade in lung cancer. The table came from immunoSEQ multiplex PCR; TCRdb's copy has only in-frame clones and leaves some out. The table shows tens of thousands of clones, with around 82% occurring only once. This sample comprised peripheral blood, obtained from a patient treated with radiotherapy plus ipilimumab. The receptors originated from a human donor with non-small cell lung cancer who had a complete response to radiotherapy plus ipilimumab.

The chain carries TRBV15 and TRBJ1-4; D is ambiguous. V lost 5 bases and J 7 bases, leaving 14 bases between the germline ends. The CDR3 sequence is 14 residues long. From germline, CDR1 is LNHNV and CDR2 YYDKDF (reference sequence). The DNA of the CDR3 is TGTGCCACCAGCCCCCGAGGGTCCTTTGAAAAACTGTTTTTT. This sequence encodes CATSPRGSFEKLFF.

The chain has TRBV25-1 and TRBJ2-4; 8 nucleotides agree with TRBD1. Germline CDR1 MGHDK, CDR2 SYGVNS. The CDR3 is 15 amino acids. V shed 3 bases and J 7 bases; nucleotides not matched to a gene: 8. The CDR3, as DNA: TGTGCCAGCAGTGATAACAGGGGGGCGGGTAACATTCAGTACTTC. Residues: CASSDNRGAGNIQYF.

The chain has TRBV20-1 and TRBJ2-7; D is ambiguous. Per the germline V gene, CDR1 is DFQATT and CDR2 is SNEGSKA (reference sequence). V was cut by 5 bases and J by 6 bases, with 11 bases left in between. This CDR3 is built from 11 residues. CDR3 DNA: TGCAGTGCTGGACCAGCCGGCGAGCAGTACGTC. As protein: CSAGPAGEQYV.

V and J are TRBV5-1 and TRBJ2-1, with 11 bases lining up with TRBD2. The V gene end was trimmed by 0 bases and the J gene end by 5 bases; junction bases not matched to a gene: 7. CDR1 is SGHRS and CDR2 is YFSETQ in the germline V gene. This CDR3 is built from 17 residues. This chain's CDR3 is CASSLGTGTSGNNEQFF. CDR3 nucleotides: TGCGCCAGCAGCTTGGGAACCGGGACTAGCGGTAACAATGAGCAGTTCTTC.

This sequence joins TRBV7-9 and TRBJ2-7; D is unresolved. In germline, CDR1 is SEHNR, CDR2 FQNEAQ (reference sequence). Trimming cost V 1 base and J 4 bases, with 11 bases left between them. The CDR3 has 14 amino acids. CDR3 coding DNA: TGTGCCAGCAGCTTAGATTTCGGTGGGTACGAGCAGTACTTC. As protein: CASSLDFGGYEQYF.